This entry lists 24 T cell receptor beta chains sequenced from one sample in a study of T cell repertoires and Cas9 in healthy adults. The data were produced by immunoSEQ multiplex PCR, yet TCRdb's version contains in-frame clones alone and is incomplete. The sample lists tens of thousands of clones, under 95% occurring once. Sequencing was carried out using CD4+ effector T cells (CD127+, CD25-, CD137-, CD154-) from PBMCs; culture status not recorded. Source of these receptors: a human donor in good health.

The chain recombines TRBV27 with TRBJ1-5, with D hard to call. CDR1 MNHEY and CDR2 SMNVEV come from the germline V gene (reference sequence). V was pared by 4 bases and J by 6 bases, with 4 bases between. There are 11 residues in the CDR3. The CDR3: CASSCLQPQHF. CDR3 bases: TGTGCCAGCAGTTGCCTTCAGCCCCAGCATTTT.

To note about this clone: The sample holds other DNA sequences that translate to the same CDR3. This chain connects TRBV5-1 to TRBJ1-4; possibly TRBD1 for D (5 bases). Germline CDR1 SGHRS, CDR2 YFSETQ. Trimming took off 6 bases at V and 0 bases at J, with 15 bases between the two ends. The CDR3 is made up of 16 amino acids. The CDR3 loop is CASMAGGVATNEKLFF. The CDR3 DNA follows: TGCGCCAGCATGGCCGGAGGGGTTGCAACTAATGAAAAACTGTTTTTT.

The chain uses TRBV6-4 and TRBJ1-1, with 7 bases lining up with TRBD1. V gave up 7 bases and J gave up 4 bases; unmatched junction bases: 6. The CDR3 contains 13 residues. The germline CDR1 and CDR2 sequences are MRHNA and SNTAGT. CDR3 residues: CASKTPGGTEAFF. The CDR3 DNA reads TGTGCCAGCAAGACCCCAGGGGGCACTGAAGCTTTCTTT.

This sequence joins TRBV5-6 and TRBJ1-4; D is ambiguous. The V and J ends lost 2 bases and 4 bases respectively, with 9 bases between them. This CDR3 contains 14 residues. Germline CDR1 and CDR2: SGHDT and YYEEEE. The chain's CDR3 is CASSLTDNNEKLFF. The CDR3 region has the DNA TGTGCCAGCAGCTTAACAGATAATAATGAAAAACTGTTTTTT.

The V and J genes are TRBV7-2 and TRBJ2-1; D not resolved. The germline V gene has CDR1 SGHTA and CDR2 FQGNSA. There are 14 residues in the CDR3. The germline V and J ends were trimmed by 0 bases and 4 bases, with 7 bases remaining between them. In DNA form, the CDR3 reads TGTGCCAGCAGCTTAGCTGGCGAATACAATGAGCAGTTCTTC. It specifies CASSLAGEYNEQFF.

V is TRBV18 and J is TRBJ2-6, with D maybe TRBD1 (6 bases). This CDR3 comprises 17 residues. V was shortened by 6 bases and J by 4 bases, with 19 bases between the two germline ends. The germline V gene has CDR1 KGHSH and CDR2 LQKENI. CDR3 sequence reads: CASSPRGAGPGANVLTF. The CDR3 DNA sequence: TGTGCCAGCTCGCCCAGGGGCGCGGGTCCCGGGGCCAACGTCCTGACTTTC.

This chain uses TRBV6-5 with TRBJ2-1, with D perhaps TRBD1 (5 bases). Per the germline V gene, CDR1 is MNHEY and CDR2 is SVGAGI. V lost 0 bases to trimming and J lost 6 bases, with 15 bases between them. The CDR3 sequence is 16 residues long. The CDR3: CASSYSFGQGLNEQFF. The CDR3 DNA reads as TGTGCCAGCAGTTACTCGTTCGGCCAGGGCCTCAATGAGCAGTTCTTC.

The chain joins TRBV28 to TRBJ2-1; TRBD2 matches at 8 bases. CDR1 MDHEN and CDR2 SYDVKM come from the germline V gene. This CDR3 region has 15 residues. J gave up 12 bases and V 6 bases, and 16 bases lay outside the gene matches. The CDR3: CASSKLAEPLRGQFF. CDR3 DNA: TGTGCCAGCAGCAAACTAGCGGAGCCACTTCGTGGGCAGTTCTTC.

This clone was counted a single time. The J gene is TRBJ1-2, the V gene TRBV25-1; D unclear. V was clipped by 6 bases and J by 7 bases, with 15 bases between them. Germline V gene lookup returns CDR1 MGHDK and CDR2 SYGVNS. The CDR3 loop spans 13 amino acids. The CDR3 DNA reads TGTGCCAGCAGCCTAGACGGGGAATCTGGCTACACCTTC. Protein sequence: CASSLDGESGYTF.

V is TRBV28 and J is TRBJ2-1; 13 bases are a match to TRBD2. The ends lost 3 bases at V and 6 bases at J; junction bases unmatched: 5. CDR3 length equals 16 residues. In germline, CDR1 is MDHEN, CDR2 SYDVKM. In DNA form, the CDR3 reads TGTGCCAGCAGTTTCTGGACTAGCGGGGGTCCCAATGAGCAGTTCTTC. Its translation: CASSFWTSGGPNEQFF.

V is TRBV11-2 and J is TRBJ2-7, with TRBD1 identical over 8 bases. CDR1 is SGHAT, CDR2 FQNNGV, per germline. The junction had 3 bases not matched to a gene; V was cut back by 3 bases and J by 5 bases. This CDR3 spans 13 amino acids. CDR3 nucleotides: TGTGCCAGCAGCTTTGGACAGGGAAACGAGCAGTACTTC. This codes for CASSFGQGNEQYF.

J is TRBJ1-5 and V is TRBV6-5; D gene ambiguous. Trimming pared 0 bases from V and 7 bases from J, leaving 13 bases between. The CDR3 runs to 15 residues. Germline V gene lookup returns CDR1 MNHEY and CDR2 SVGAGI. CDR3 DNA: TGTGCCAGCAGTTACTCGAGTCCAGAGAGGCAGCCCCAGCATTTT. Its translation: CASSYSSPERQPQHF.

The chain uses TRBV6-5 and TRBJ2-7; D not certain. Germline CDR1 is MNHEY and CDR2 is SVGAGI. This CDR3 is 11 amino acids long. V was cut by 6 bases and J by 4 bases, with 7 bases left in between. DNA of the CDR3: TGTGCCAGCAGGGGTGCGTACGAGCAGTACTTC. This codes for CASRGAYEQYF.

This sequence joins TRBV5-1 and TRBJ2-7, with unresolved D. Germline V CDR1 and CDR2: SGHRS, YFSETQ. The CDR3 is 16 residues long. V lost 4 bases and J lost 2, with 19 bases in between. CDR3 DNA sequence: TGCGCCAGCAGCCTTAAAACGGACGTACGTCCCTACGAGCAGTACTTC. Its translation is CASSLKTDVRPYEQYF.

The V and J genes are TRBV6-4 and TRBJ2-3; D may be TRBD1 (5 bases). This CDR3 comprises 16 residues. V was shortened by 7 bases and J by 2 bases, with 19 bases between the two germline ends. Germline-derived CDR1 and CDR2 are MRHNA and SNTAGT. CDR3 coding DNA: TGTGCCAGCATTTGGGCCCCAGGGTCCTACACAGATACGCAGTATTTT. Translation gives CASIWAPGSYTDTQYF.

CDR3 nucleotides: TGTGCCAGCAGCCCAAAGGAGGATACGCAGTATTTT. It translates to CASSPKEDTQYF. The J gene is TRBJ2-3, the V gene TRBV5-6, with D hard to call. CDR1 is SGHDT and CDR2 is YYEEEE in the germline V gene. The V and J ends lost 4 bases and 6 bases respectively, with 9 bases between them. The CDR3 consists of 12 residues.

CDR3 protein: CASSRTGAGGYTF. CDR3 in DNA: TGTGCCAGCAGTAGAACAGGGGCAGGCGGCTACACCTTC. This chain connects TRBV6-5 to TRBJ1-2, with 7 bases fitting TRBD1. J gave up 8 bases and V 5 bases, and 8 bases lay outside the gene matches. The CDR3 totals 13 residues. In germline, CDR1 is MNHEY, CDR2 SVGAGI.

This chain links TRBV27 with TRBJ2-1; TRBD2 matches at 7 bases. V lost 3 bases and J lost 7; bases outside the gene matches: 15. The CDR3 totals 17 residues. Germline CDR1 is MNHEY and CDR2 is SMNVEV (reference sequence). This CDR3 is CASSLNPTGRSVNEQFF. The CDR3 DNA reads TGTGCCAGCAGTTTGAATCCCACCGGGAGGTCGGTGAATGAGCAGTTCTTC.

This rearrangement joins TRBV6-5 to TRBJ2-3; the D gene is possibly TRBD2 (5 bases). The V end lost 4 bases, the J end lost 1 base, and 15 bases lay between the germline ends. The CDR3 is 16 amino acids. CDR1 and CDR2 from the germline V gene are MNHEY and SVGAGI. In DNA form, the CDR3 reads TGTGCCAGCAGTTCCCAAGGACTGTCTCGCACAGATACGCAGTATTTT. Encoded protein: CASSSQGLSRTDTQYF.

The rearrangement joins TRBV11-3 to TRBJ2-7; either TRBD1 or TRBD2 may fit D (5 bases each). The CDR3 loop spans 13 amino acids. Trimming removed 3 bases at V and 2 bases at J, with 8 bases between. Germline values: CDR1 SGHNT, CDR2 YENEEA. In nucleotides, the CDR3 is TGTGCCAGCAGCTTGGGGGACCCCTACGAGCAGTACTTC. As protein: CASSLGDPYEQYF.

The CDR3: CASSPDGQGKGQPQHF. The CDR3 DNA reads as TGCGCCAGCAGCCCTGACGGACAGGGGAAAGGACAGCCCCAGCATTTT. The chain links TRBV5-1 to TRBJ1-5; TRBD1 matches at 9 bases. The CDR3 is 16 amino acids. CDR1 is SGHRS and CDR2 is YFSETQ in the germline V gene. Trimming removed 4 bases from V and 7 bases from J; junction bases left unmatched: 12.

The chain links TRBV5-8 to TRBJ1-1, with D possibly being TRBD1 (6 bases). Germline values: CDR1 SGHTS, CDR2 YDEGEE. V shed 4 bases and J shed 4 bases, with 11 bases lying between them. The CDR3 contains 13 residues. Written as DNA, the CDR3 is TGTGCCAGCAGCCTTCAACAGGGCACTGAAGCTTTCTTT. The encoded protein is CASSLQQGTEAFF.

The chain joins TRBV7-8 to TRBJ2-3, with D maybe TRBD2 (5 bases). The length of the CDR3 is 15 residues. With 2 bases removed from V and 2 bases from J, the gap between germline ends came to 11 bases. CDR1 is SGHVS and CDR2 is FQNEAQ in the germline V gene. The CDR3 region is CASSLQRTDTDTQYF. The CDR3 DNA sequence: TGTGCCAGCAGCTTACAGCGGACTGACACAGATACGCAGTATTTT. Full variable domain (remainder filled in from reference TRBV7-8 and TRBJ2-3): GAGVSQSPRYKVAKRGQDVALRCDPISGHVSLFWYQQALGQGPEFLTYFQNEAQLDKSGLPSDRFFAERPEGSVSTLKIQRTQQEDSAVYLCASSLQRTDTDTQYFGPGTRLTVL.

Points on this clone: Additional DNA sequences in this sample encode the identical CDR3. This sequence joins TRBV6-1 and TRBJ2-7, with TRBD2 matching 7 bases. This CDR3 has 11 amino acids. Germline loops: CDR1 MNHNS, CDR2 SASEGT. V was clipped by 2 bases and J by 9 bases; unmatched bases: 1. The chain's CDR3 is CASSEWGGQYF. CDR3 nucleotide sequence: TGTGCCAGCAGTGAATGGGGGGGGCAGTACTTC.